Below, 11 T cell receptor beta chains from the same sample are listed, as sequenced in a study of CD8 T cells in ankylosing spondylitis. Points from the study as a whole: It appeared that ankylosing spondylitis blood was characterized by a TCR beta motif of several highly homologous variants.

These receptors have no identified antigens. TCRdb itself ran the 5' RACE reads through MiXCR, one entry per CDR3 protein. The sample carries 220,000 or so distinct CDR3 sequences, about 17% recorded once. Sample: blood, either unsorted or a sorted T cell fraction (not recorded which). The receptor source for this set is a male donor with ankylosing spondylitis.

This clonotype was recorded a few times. The CDR3 DNA follows: TGTGCCAGCAGCCAAGATAATGGAGGGGAGGTAGTCCAAGAGACCCAGTACTTC. It codes for CASSQDNGGEVVQETQYF. The chain joins TRBV3-1 to TRBJ2-5; a possible D gene is TRBD2 (6 bases). Germline lookup yields CDR1 LGHDT and CDR2 YNNKEL (reference sequence). The CDR3 is made up of 18 amino acids. V was cut by 0 bases and J by 1 base, with 18 bases left in between.

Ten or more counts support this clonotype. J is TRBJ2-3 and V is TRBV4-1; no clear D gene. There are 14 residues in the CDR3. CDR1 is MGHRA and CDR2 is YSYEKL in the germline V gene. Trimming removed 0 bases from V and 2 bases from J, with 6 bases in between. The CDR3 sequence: CASSQDSNTDTQYF. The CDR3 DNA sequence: TGCGCCAGCAGCCAAGATTCGAACACAGATACGCAGTATTTT.

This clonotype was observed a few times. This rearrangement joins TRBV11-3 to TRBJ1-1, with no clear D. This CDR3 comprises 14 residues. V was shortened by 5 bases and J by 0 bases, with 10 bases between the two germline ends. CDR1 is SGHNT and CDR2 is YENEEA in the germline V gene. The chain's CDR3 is CASSLRTVNTEAFF. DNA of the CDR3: TGTGCCAGCAGCCTACGGACCGTGAACACTGAAGCTTTCTTT.

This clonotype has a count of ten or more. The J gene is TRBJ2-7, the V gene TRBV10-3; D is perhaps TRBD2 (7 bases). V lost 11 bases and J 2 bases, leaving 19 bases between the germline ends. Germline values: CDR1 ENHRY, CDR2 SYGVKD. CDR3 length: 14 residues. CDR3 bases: TGTGCCTCAGGGACAACCGGGGGGACCTACGAGCAGTACTTC. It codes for CASGTTGGTYEQYF.

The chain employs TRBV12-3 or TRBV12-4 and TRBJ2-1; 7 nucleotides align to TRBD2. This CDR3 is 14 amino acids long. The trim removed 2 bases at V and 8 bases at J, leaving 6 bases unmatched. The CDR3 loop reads CASSLRGLRHEQFF. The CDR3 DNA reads TGTGCCAGCAGTTTAAGGGGACTAAGGCATGAGCAGTTCTTC.

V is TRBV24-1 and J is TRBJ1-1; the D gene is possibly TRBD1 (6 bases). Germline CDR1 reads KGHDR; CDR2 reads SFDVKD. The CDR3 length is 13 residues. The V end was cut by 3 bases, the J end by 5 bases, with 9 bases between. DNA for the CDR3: TGTGCCACCAGTGATCAGGGGTATACTGAAGCTTTCTTT. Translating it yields CATSDQGYTEAFF.

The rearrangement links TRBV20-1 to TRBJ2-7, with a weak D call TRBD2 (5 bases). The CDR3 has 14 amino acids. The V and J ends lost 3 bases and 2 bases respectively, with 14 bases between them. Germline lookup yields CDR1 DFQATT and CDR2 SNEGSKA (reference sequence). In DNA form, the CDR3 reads TGCAGTGCTAGCATCAGGAGCGGAACCTACGAGCAGTACTTC. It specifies CSASIRSGTYEQYF.

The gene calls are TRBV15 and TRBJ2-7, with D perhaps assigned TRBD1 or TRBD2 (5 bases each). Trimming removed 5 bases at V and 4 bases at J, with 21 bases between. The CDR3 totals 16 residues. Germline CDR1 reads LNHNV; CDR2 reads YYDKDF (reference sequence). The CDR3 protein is CATSPRSSGGLYEQYF. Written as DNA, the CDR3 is TGTGCCACCAGCCCGAGGTCCTCTGGGGGTTTATACGAGCAGTACTTC.

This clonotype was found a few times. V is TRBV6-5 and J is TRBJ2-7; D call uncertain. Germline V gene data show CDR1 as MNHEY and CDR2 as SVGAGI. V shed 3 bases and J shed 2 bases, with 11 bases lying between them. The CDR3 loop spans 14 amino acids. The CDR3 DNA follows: TGTGCCAGCAGTTATGAATTGGACGCCTACGAGCAGTACTTC. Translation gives CASSYELDAYEQYF.

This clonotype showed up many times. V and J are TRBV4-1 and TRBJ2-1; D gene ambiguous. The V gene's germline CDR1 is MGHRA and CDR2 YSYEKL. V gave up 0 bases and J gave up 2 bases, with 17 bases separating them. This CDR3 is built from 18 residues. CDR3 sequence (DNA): TGCGCCAGCAGCCAAGAAATCTTCCGGGCGGCCCCCTACAATGAGCAGTTCTTC. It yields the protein CASSQEIFRAAPYNEQFF.

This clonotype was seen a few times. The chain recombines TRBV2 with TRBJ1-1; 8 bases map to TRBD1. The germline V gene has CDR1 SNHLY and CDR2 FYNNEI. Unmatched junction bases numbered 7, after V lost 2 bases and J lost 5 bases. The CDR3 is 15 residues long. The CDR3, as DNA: TGTGCCAGCAGTGAATACCCGACAGGGGAAACTGAAGCTTTCTTT. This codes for CASSEYPTGETEAFF.